This record concerns one T cell receptor (beta chain) sequence. This sample was included in a study of cytomegalovirus exposure and HLA in healthy donors. PCR used 60 Vbeta primers and 13 Jbeta primers. Profiling relied on immunoSEQ multiplex PCR, and the TCRdb table lists in-frame clones only, not all of them. The sample lists 99,000 or so clones, roughly four fifths occurring once. The sequence was collected from a man aged 40-50 years in good health and CMV-seronegative. What was sequenced was PBMCs.

The CDR3 bases are TGTGCCAGCAGTCTCCGACAGGAAGGATGGGGCTACACCTTC. Its protein product is CASSLRQEGWGYTF. This chain links TRBV27 with TRBJ1-2; a weak D match, TRBD1 (6 bases). Germline CDR1 and CDR2: MNHEY and SMNVEV (reference sequence). This CDR3 is 14 amino acids long. V lost 5 bases and J 8 bases, leaving 18 bases between the germline ends.